Listed below are T cell receptor beta chains from one sample, sequenced in a study of T cell responses to AZD1222 COVID-19 vaccine. Method: immunoSEQ multiplex PCR; TCRdb's copy keeps in-frame clones and lacks some. The sample consists of about 110,000 clones, around 94% of them appearing once. The material was peripheral blood, obtained on day 0 of AZD1222 vaccination. Receptor source: an adult in good health. Both conserved end residues are part of each CDR3. A D gene is named only where the DNA matches it firmly. Rows give clone size only sometimes, using once, few, many, or a class for an expanded clone.

clone_size j_call cdr3_length d_call v_call cdr3_aa cdr3_nt
few TRBJ2-1 16 TRBD2 TRBV5-6 CASSLDRGRTYNEQFF TGTGCCAGCAGCTTGGATCGCGGGAGGACGTACAATGAGCAGTTCTTC
. TRBJ1-4 14 . TRBV27 CASSHRPAGKKLFF TGTGCCAGCAGTCACCGGCCGGCGGGCAAAAAACTGTTTTTT
. TRBJ1-1 14 TRBD1 TRBV9 CASSAGQGPSEAFF TGTGCCAGCAGCGCTGGACAGGGACCCTCTGAAGCTTTCTTT
. TRBJ1-1 16 TRBD1 TRBV6-5 CASSLGQGGLTSEAFF TGTGCCAGCAGTTTAGGACAGGGGGGATTAACCTCCGAAGCTTTCTTT
few TRBJ1-2 13 . TRBV7-8 CASSQDFSYGYTF TGTGCCAGTTCACAGGATTTCTCCTATGGCTACACCTTC
. TRBJ2-5 15 . TRBV5-1 CASSLVPQGQETQYF TGCGCCAGCAGCTTGGTTCCCCAGGGCCAAGAGACCCAGTACTTC
. TRBJ1-1 15 TRBD1 TRBV5-8 CASSPRDRAYTEAFF TGTGCCAGCAGCCCCAGAGACAGGGCCTACACTGAAGCTTTCTTT
. TRBJ1-2 16 TRBD1 TRBV25-1 CASSESLAGGSGGYTF TGTGCCAGCAGTGAATCTCTGGCAGGGGGCTCAGGTGGCTACACCTTC
. TRBJ2-1 14 . TRBV5-1 CASSLARTKNEQFF TGCGCCAGCAGCTTGGCCCGGACGAAAAATGAGCAGTTCTTC
. TRBJ1-5 13 . TRBV2 CASSSQGGSSQHF TGTGCCAGCAGTTCCCAGGGAGGGTCATCCCAGCATTTT
. TRBJ1-5 15 . TRBV10-3 CAISEGSGGNQPQHF TGTGCCATCAGTGAGGGGTCGGGCGGCAATCAGCCCCAGCATTTT
. TRBJ1-5 17 . TRBV6-1 CASSGNPGRDPVQPQHF TGTGCCAGCAGTGGTAACCCTGGTAGGGATCCTGTTCAGCCCCAGCATTTT
once TRBJ1-1 16 . TRBV5-4 CASSLILGVGHTEAFF TGTGCCAGCAGCTTGATCTTGGGAGTGGGGCACACTGAAGCTTTCTTT
. TRBJ2-7 14 . TRBV28 CASSTDGWGSEQYF TGTGCCAGCAGCACCGACGGGTGGGGATCCGAGCAGTACTTC
. TRBJ2-3 15 . TRBV28 CASSTPGVLTDTQYF TGTGCCAGCAGTACTCCTGGGGTTCTCACAGATACGCAGTATTTT
. TRBJ1-1 15 . TRBV5-1 CASSLNTRGGTEAFF TGCGCCAGCAGCTTGAATACTAGGGGGGGCACTGAAGCTTTCTTT
. TRBJ2-1 16 TRBD2 TRBV3-1/TRBV3-2 CASRRRLAGTYNEQFF TGTGCCAGCAGGCGAAGACTAGCGGGGACCTACAATGAGCAGTTCTTC
. TRBJ1-4 17 . TRBV2 CASSETMRSLTNEKLFF TGTGCCAGCAGTGAAACAATGCGGTCCCTAACTAATGAAAAACTGTTTTTT
. TRBJ1-2 15 TRBD1 TRBV28 CASSLLQGALYGYTF TGTGCCAGCAGTTTGTTACAGGGGGCCCTATATGGCTACACCTTC
. TRBJ1-5 14 TRBD1 TRBV28 CASSFDRVYQPQHF TGTGCCAGCAGTTTCGACAGGGTCTATCAGCCCCAGCATTTT
few TRBJ2-7 14 . TRBV6-5 CASSSIAEVVEQYF TGTGCCAGCAGTTCTATAGCTGAGGTCGTCGAGCAGTACTTC
. TRBJ1-4 16 . TRBV11-2 CASSLMMGATNEKLFF TGTGCCAGCAGCCTAATGATGGGGGCAACTAATGAAAAACTGTTTTTT
. TRBJ2-7 13 TRBD1 TRBV6-5 CASGEDRLREQYF TGTGCCAGCGGCGAGGACAGGCTGAGGGAGCAGTACTTC
. TRBJ2-2 13 . TRBV28 CASSLRDTGELFF TGTGCCAGCAGTTTAAGGGACACCGGGGAGCTGTTTTTT
. TRBJ2-2 12 . TRBV2 CASNPEAGELFF TGTGCCAGCAATCCGGAGGCCGGGGAGCTGTTTTTT
. TRBJ2-3 15 . TRBV19 CASSMAAHFGDTQYF TGTGCCAGTAGTATGGCCGCACATTTCGGAGATACGCAGTATTTT
. TRBJ2-7 15 TRBD1 TRBV5-4 CASSLPTTGVVEQYF TGTGCCAGCAGCCTTCCTACGACAGGGGTTGTCGAGCAGTACTTC
. TRBJ2-7 14 . TRBV4-1 CASSRTPLTYEQYF TGCGCCAGCAGCCGGACTCCACTTACCTACGAGCAGTACTTC
. TRBJ1-1 13 TRBD1 TRBV29-1 CSVLTGLNTEAFF TGCAGCGTCCTGACAGGGTTAAACACTGAAGCTTTCTTT
. TRBJ1-1 13 . TRBV7-3 CASSINPSAEAFF TGTGCCAGCAGCATCAACCCCTCGGCTGAAGCTTTCTTT
. TRBJ2-7 15 . TRBV3-1/TRBV3-2 CASSQGPDLWYEQYF TGTGCCAGCAGCCAAGGTCCGGACTTATGGTACGAGCAGTACTTC
. TRBJ2-1 15 . TRBV4-3 CASSQVRALRNIEFF TGCGCCAGCAGCCAAGTACGCGCTTTGAGGAACATTGAATTCTTC
. TRBJ1-6 13 . TRBV11-1 CASSVSYNSPLHF TGTGCCAGCAGTGTCTCCTATAATTCACCCCTCCACTTT
. TRBJ2-7 15 TRBD1 TRBV10-2 CASRPGGTGGYEQYF TGCGCCAGCAGGCCCGGAGGGACAGGGGGCTACGAGCAGTACTTC
. TRBJ1-2 15 . TRBV5-4 CASRPGPSTVNGYTF TGTGCCAGCAGGCCCGGACCTTCAACCGTCAATGGCTACACCTTC
. TRBJ2-7 15 . TRBV2 CASSERTTGRYEQYF TGTGCCAGCAGTGAAAGGACAACGGGGCGCTACGAGCAGTACTTC
. TRBJ1-2 14 . TRBV10-3 CAISERQDLYGYTF TGTGCCATCAGTGAGCGGCAGGACCTCTATGGCTACACCTTC
. TRBJ1-6 14 . TRBV2 CASTRDSSNSPLHF TGTGCCAGCACAAGGGATTCATCGAATTCACCCCTCCACTTT
. TRBJ1-5 17 TRBD1 TRBV28 CASSSSGTEGGNQPQHF TGTGCCAGCAGTTCTTCCGGGACAGAAGGTGGCAATCAGCCCCAGCATTTT
. TRBJ2-5 15 TRBD2 TRBV19 CASSLAGGREETQYF TGTGCCAGTAGCTTAGCGGGAGGGCGAGAAGAGACCCAGTACTTC
few TRBJ1-3 13 . TRBV9 CASSPLSGNTIYF TGTGCCAGCAGCCCACTCTCTGGAAACACCATATATTTT
. TRBJ1-1 15 . TRBV5-1 CASSLIPGADTEAFF TGCGCCAGCAGCTTAATCCCGGGGGCGGACACTGAAGCTTTCTTT
. TRBJ1-5 14 TRBD1 TRBV2 CASSLTGTTGAQHF TGTGCCAGCAGTTTGACAGGGACCACCGGGGCCCAGCATTTT
. TRBJ1-2 14 . TRBV7-9 CASSSGQLFVGYTF TGTGCCAGCAGCTCTGGACAGCTCTTCGTCGGCTACACCTTC
. TRBJ1-1 15 . TRBV5-1 CASSDPGRMNTEAFF TGCGCCAGCAGCGACCCGGGACGGATGAACACTGAAGCTTTCTTT
. TRBJ2-7 14 . TRBV5-1 CASTAGIGSYEQYF TGCGCCAGCACCGCCGGGATAGGCTCCTACGAGCAGTACTTC
. TRBJ2-3 17 TRBD1 TRBV19 CATSPGQGARGADTQYF TGTGCCACCAGTCCGGGACAGGGGGCGCGAGGGGCAGATACGCAGTATTTT
. TRBJ1-1 13 . TRBV9 CASSVATGGEAFF TGTGCCAGCAGCGTAGCTACTGGGGGTGAAGCTTTCTTT
. TRBJ1-1 12 TRBD1 TRBV27 CASSLGQGNAFF TGTGCCAGCAGTTTAGGACAGGGGAACGCTTTCTTT
once TRBJ2-1 15 TRBD2 TRBV9 CASGVGTSGAYEQFF TGTGCCAGCGGCGTCGGGACTAGCGGGGCCTATGAGCAGTTCTTC
. TRBJ1-2 13 . TRBV25-1 CASSEGPNYGYTF TGTGCCAGCAGTGAAGGCCCAAACTATGGCTACACCTTC